Shown below are 20 T cell receptor beta chains from a single sample sequenced in a study of blood T cells in healthy people across ages (dated by TCRdb to 2014 to 2015). Receptor amplification or capture employed 5' RACE. Sequenced on an Illumina HiSeq 2500. A second PCR of roughly 6 to 11 cycles was run with a J-beta primer mix and a sample-barcoded 5' primer. TCRdb handled the public reads itself, with Q25 trimming in fastp and clone calling in MiXCR, and kept productive beta chains. Rows are unified per CDR3 protein, each entry keeping the most common DNA and genes. The sample has around 800,000 distinct CDR3 sequences on record, 35% to 60% of them singletons. The biggest ten clones account for 15% to 20% of the sample. The sequenced material came from blood. Every receptor here comes from a man older than 75 in good health.

Many counts were recorded for this clonotype. The chain uses TRBV20-1 and TRBJ2-3, with 10 bases that match TRBD2. The CDR3 contains 16 residues. CDR1 and CDR2 (germline): DFQATT, SNEGSKA (reference sequence). J gave up 0 bases and V 6 bases, and 9 bases lay outside the gene matches. This chain's CDR3 is CSAENSGRLSTDTQYF. For the CDR3, the DNA is TGCAGTGCCGAAAATAGCGGGAGGCTTAGCACAGATACGCAGTATTTT.

V is TRBV4-2 and J is TRBJ2-7; weak D call: TRBD2 (5 bases). Deletions cut 1 base from V and 7 bases from J, with 17 bases between. The CDR3 has 15 residues. Germline V gives CDR1 LGHNA, CDR2 YNFKEQ. The CDR3, as DNA: TGTGCCAGCAGCCAAGGCATTGAACGGGAAAGGGAGCAGTACTTC. Translation gives CASSQGIEREREQYF.

The CDR3 sequence: CASQQDSQETQYF. The CDR3 nucleotides read TGTGCCAGTCAACAGGACAGCCAAGAGACCCAGTACTTC. The V call is TRBV6-2 or TRBV6-3, the J call TRBJ2-5, with D maybe TRBD1 (6 bases). Trimming took off 9 bases at V and 1 base at J, with 12 bases between the two ends. Germline V CDR1 and CDR2: MNHEY, SVGEGT. The CDR3 loop spans 13 amino acids.

V usage is TRBV5-5 and J usage is TRBJ2-1; 10 bases agree with TRBD1. The germline V gene has CDR1 SGHKS and CDR2 YYEKEE (reference sequence). V lost 4 bases, J lost 8 bases, and 6 bases stayed unmatched. The CDR3 sequence is 14 residues long. The CDR3 DNA sequence: TGTGCCAGCAGCAAGGGACAGGGGATCCATGAGCAGTTCTTC. Its protein is CASSKGQGIHEQFF.

The chain recombines TRBV28 with TRBJ2-5; maybe TRBD2 (6 bases). CDR3 length equals 13 residues. V lost 5 bases and J 11 bases, leaving 18 bases between the germline ends. Per the germline V gene, CDR1 is MDHEN and CDR2 is SYDVKM. In nucleotides, the CDR3 is TGTGCCAGCAGTCTGCGTCCGGGCGGGGAGCAGTACTTC. Amino acids: CASSLRPGGEQYF.

This sequence joins TRBV5-1 and TRBJ1-1, with 7 bases that match TRBD1. The trim removed 2 bases at V and 3 bases at J, leaving 13 bases unmatched. CDR3 length: 17 amino acids. The germline V gene has CDR1 SGHRS and CDR2 YFSETQ. DNA of the CDR3: TGCGCCAGCAGCTTCGGGGACAGTCCCATAGGGGACACTGAAGCTTTCTTT. This codes for CASSFGDSPIGDTEAFF.

The CDR3 loop reads CASSEWEGLDNEQYF. The CDR3 nucleotides are TGCGCCAGCAGTGAGTGGGAGGGCCTGGATAATGAGCAGTACTTC. The V gene is TRBV10-2, the J gene TRBJ2-5, with TRBD2 matching 7 bases. With 1 base clipped from V and 11 bases from J, the junction kept 13 bases outside the gene matches. The CDR3 contains 15 residues. The germline V gene has CDR1 WSHSY and CDR2 SAAADI.

The chain combines TRBV16 with TRBJ1-1; D is ambiguous. CDR1 and CDR2 (germline): KGHSY, FQNENV. This CDR3 contains 13 residues. V lost 4 bases and J lost 1, with 7 bases in between. The CDR3 sequence is CASSPYRNTEAFF. CDR3 nucleotides: TGTGCCAGCAGCCCATACAGGAACACTGAAGCTTTCTTT.

This chain links TRBV11-2 with TRBJ2-1; 14 bases map to TRBD2. The CDR3 consists of 18 residues. V shed 1 base and J 7 bases; nucleotides not matched to a gene: 9. CDR1 is SGHAT and CDR2 is FQNNGV in the germline V gene. This chain's CDR3 is CASSLVPGLAGEGNEQFF. Here the CDR3 DNA reads TGTGCCAGCAGCTTAGTCCCGGGACTAGCGGGAGAGGGGAATGAGCAGTTCTTC.

V and J are TRBV28 and TRBJ1-2, with D possibly matching TRBD1 (5 bases). Trimming took 3 bases from V and 7 from J, leaving 9 bases between them. Germline V gene data show CDR1 as MDHEN and CDR2 as SYDVKM. CDR3 length equals 12 residues. CDR3 coding DNA: TGTGCCAGCAGTTTGATGGGGACTGGCTACACCTTC. It yields the protein CASSLMGTGYTF.

The chain combines TRBV6-2 or TRBV6-3 with TRBJ2-2, with TRBD1 as a possible D gene (5 bases). The CDR3 spans 14 residues. Germline CDR1 is MNHEY and CDR2 is SVGEGT. The V end lost 5 bases, the J end lost 4 bases, and 11 bases lay between the germline ends. The CDR3 loop reads CASSPDRSTGELFF. In nucleotides, the CDR3 is TGTGCCAGCAGTCCCGACAGATCCACCGGGGAGCTGTTTTTT.

The chain has TRBV4-3 and TRBJ1-4; D unresolved. Between the trimmed V and J ends, which lost 1 base and 0 bases, there was a span of 9 bases. Per germline, CDR1 LGHNA and CDR2 YSLEER. The length of the CDR3 is 16 residues. In nucleotides, the CDR3 is TGCGCCAGCAGCCAAGTTTTAGGTTCAACTAATGAAAAACTGTTTTTT. Translation gives CASSQVLGSTNEKLFF.

J is TRBJ2-5 and V is TRBV20-1; D unclear. The V and J ends lost 4 bases and 4 bases respectively, with 10 bases between them. Germline CDR1 DFQATT, CDR2 SNEGSKA (reference sequence). This CDR3 spans 12 amino acids. The CDR3 here is CSAITLGETQYF. The CDR3 nucleotides read TGCAGTGCTATCACCCTGGGAGAGACCCAGTACTTC.

This clonotype was found a few times. CDR3: CASSRTSGIYNEQFF. CDR3 in DNA: TGTGCCAGCAGTCGGACTAGCGGGATTTACAATGAGCAGTTCTTC. This chain uses TRBV27 with TRBJ2-1; TRBD2 aligns across 12 bases. Germline V gene data show CDR1 as MNHEY and CDR2 as SMNVEV (reference sequence). This CDR3 is 15 amino acids long. The V segment lost 5 bases and the J segment 4 bases; nucleotides outside the gene matches: 3.

The chain employs TRBV6-5 and TRBJ2-4, with a possible D match to TRBD2 (5 bases). Between the trimmed V and J ends, which lost 7 bases and 13 bases, there was a span of 17 bases. The CDR3 is 12 residues long. CDR1 is MNHEY, CDR2 SVGAGI, per germline. For the CDR3, the DNA is TGTGCCAGCAAAGACGGAGGCTATGAGCAGTACTTC. Protein product: CASKDGGYEQYF.

The V call is TRBV27, the J call TRBJ2-7; 12 bases line up with TRBD2. This CDR3 comprises 19 residues. Germline V lookup: CDR1 MNHEY, CDR2 SMNVEV (reference sequence). Losses at the gene ends were 5 bases for V and 4 bases for J; bases not matched to a gene: 18. In DNA form, the CDR3 reads TGTGCCAGCAGTAACTGGACTAATCTAGCGGGAGGGCAGCCTTACGAGCAGTACTTC. Protein: CASSNWTNLAGGQPYEQYF.

This chain links TRBV7-2 with TRBJ2-2; tentatively, D is TRBD2 (5 bases). The V end was cut by 4 bases, the J end by 10 bases, with 13 bases between. CDR1 and CDR2 (germline): SGHTA, FQGNSA. The CDR3 length is 13 residues. CDR3: CASSSLRALELFF. The CDR3 nucleotides read TGTGCCAGCAGCTCGTTGCGGGCTTTGGAGCTGTTTTTT. Together with reference TRBV7-2 and TRBJ2-2, the CDR3 gives the full variable domain: GAGVSQSPSNKVTEKGKDVELRCDPISGHTALYWYRQSLGQGLEFLIYFQGNSAPDKSGLPSDRFSAERTGGSVSTLTIQRTQQEDSAVYLCASSSLRALELFFGEGSRLTVL.

The chain uses TRBV18 and TRBJ2-3; perhaps TRBD1 as D (5 bases). CDR1 and CDR2 (germline): KGHSH, LQKENI. This CDR3 has 17 residues. V lost 7 bases to trimming and J lost 2 bases, with 22 bases between them. The CDR3 coding sequence is TGTGCCAGCTTCACCAGTACGACAGATCTCTCCACAGATACGCAGTATTTT. Encoded protein: CASFTSTTDLSTDTQYF. Combining the CDR3 with reference TRBV18 and TRBJ2-3 gives the whole variable domain NAGVMQNPRHLVRRRGQEARLRCSPMKGHSHVYWYRQLPEEGLKFMVYLQKENIIDESGMPKERFSAEFPKEGPSILRIQQVVRGDSAAYFCASFTSTTDLSTDTQYFGPGTRLTVL.

The V call is TRBV7-2, the J call TRBJ2-2; D is unresolved. V dropped 7 bases and J dropped 4 bases, with 10 bases sitting between them. Per the germline V gene, CDR1 is SGHTA and CDR2 is FQGNSA. The CDR3 loop spans 13 amino acids. This CDR3 reads CASTPLVTGELFF. The CDR3 DNA reads TGTGCCAGCACCCCTCTGGTCACCGGGGAGCTGTTTTTT. Full variable domain (rest looked up from reference TRBV7-2 and TRBJ2-2): GAGVSQSPSNKVTEKGKDVELRCDPISGHTALYWYRQSLGQGLEFLIYFQGNSAPDKSGLPSDRFSAERTGGSVSTLTIQRTQQEDSAVYLCASTPLVTGELFFGEGSRLTVL.

The sample holds a few counts of this clonotype. CDR3 bases: TGTGCCAGCAGTTTCGGGGGAACAACCTACGAGCAGTACTTC. It codes for CASSFGGTTYEQYF. V usage is TRBV12-3 or TRBV12-4 and J usage is TRBJ2-7, with D maybe TRBD2 (6 bases). This CDR3 is 14 amino acids long. V was trimmed by 3 bases and J by 2 bases, leaving 11 bases between them.